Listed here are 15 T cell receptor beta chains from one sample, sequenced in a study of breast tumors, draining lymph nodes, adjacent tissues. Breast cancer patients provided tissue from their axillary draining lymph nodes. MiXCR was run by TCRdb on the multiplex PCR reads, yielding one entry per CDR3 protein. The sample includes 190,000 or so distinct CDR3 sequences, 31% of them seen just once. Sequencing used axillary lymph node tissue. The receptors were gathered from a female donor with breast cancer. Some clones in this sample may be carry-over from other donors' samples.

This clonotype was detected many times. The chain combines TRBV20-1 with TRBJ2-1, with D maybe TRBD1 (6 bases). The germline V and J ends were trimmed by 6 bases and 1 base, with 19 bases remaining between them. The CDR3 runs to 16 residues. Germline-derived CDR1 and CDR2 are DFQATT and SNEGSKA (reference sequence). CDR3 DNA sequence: TGCAGTGCCTCGGCACTGGACAGAGGGTCCTACAATGAGCAGTTCTTC. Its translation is CSASALDRGSYNEQFF.

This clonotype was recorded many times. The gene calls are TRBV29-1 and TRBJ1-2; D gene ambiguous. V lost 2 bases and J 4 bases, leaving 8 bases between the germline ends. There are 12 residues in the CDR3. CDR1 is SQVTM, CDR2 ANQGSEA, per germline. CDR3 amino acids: CSVESRLYGYTF. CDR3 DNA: TGCAGCGTTGAATCCAGACTCTATGGCTACACCTTC.

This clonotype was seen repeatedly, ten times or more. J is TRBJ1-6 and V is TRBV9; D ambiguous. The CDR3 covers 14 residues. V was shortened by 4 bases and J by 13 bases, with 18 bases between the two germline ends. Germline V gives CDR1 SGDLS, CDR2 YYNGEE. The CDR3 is CASSPPGKTVPLHF. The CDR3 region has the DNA TGTGCCAGCAGCCCGCCCGGAAAAACAGTTCCCCTCCACTTT. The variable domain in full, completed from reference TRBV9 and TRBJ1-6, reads DSGVTQTPKHLITATGQRVTLRCSPRSGDLSVYWYQQSLDQGLQFLIQYYNGEERAKGNILERFSAQQFPDLHSELNLSSLELGDSALYFCASSPPGKTVPLHFGNGTRLTVT.

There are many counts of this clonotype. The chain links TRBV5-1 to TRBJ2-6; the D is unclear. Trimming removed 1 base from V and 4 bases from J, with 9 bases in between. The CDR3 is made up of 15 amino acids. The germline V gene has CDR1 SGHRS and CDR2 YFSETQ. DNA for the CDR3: TGCGCCAGCAGCTTGCTAACGAGAGGGGCCAACGTCCTGACTTTC. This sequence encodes CASSLLTRGANVLTF.

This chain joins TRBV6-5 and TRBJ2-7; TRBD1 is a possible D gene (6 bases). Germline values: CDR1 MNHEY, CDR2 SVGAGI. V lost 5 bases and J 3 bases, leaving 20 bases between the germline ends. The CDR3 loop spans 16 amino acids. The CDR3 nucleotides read TGTGCCAGCAGTCTCACCCCCAGGGGAGATTACTACGAGCAGTACTTC. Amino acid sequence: CASSLTPRGDYYEQYF.

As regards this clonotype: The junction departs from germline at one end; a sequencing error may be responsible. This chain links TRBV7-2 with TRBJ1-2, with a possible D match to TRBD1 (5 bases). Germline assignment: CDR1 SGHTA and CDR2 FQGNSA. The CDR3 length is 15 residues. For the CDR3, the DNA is TGTGCCAGCAGCTTAGGGCAGGGTTCCGACTATGGCTACCCCTTC. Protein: CASSLGQGSDYGYPF.

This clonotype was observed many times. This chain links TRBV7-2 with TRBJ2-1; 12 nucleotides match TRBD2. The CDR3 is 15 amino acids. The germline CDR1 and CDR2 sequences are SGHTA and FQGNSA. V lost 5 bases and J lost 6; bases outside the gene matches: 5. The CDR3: CASSPTSGRRNEQFF. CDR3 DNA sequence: TGTGCCAGCAGCCCCACTAGCGGGAGGCGCAATGAGCAGTTCTTC.

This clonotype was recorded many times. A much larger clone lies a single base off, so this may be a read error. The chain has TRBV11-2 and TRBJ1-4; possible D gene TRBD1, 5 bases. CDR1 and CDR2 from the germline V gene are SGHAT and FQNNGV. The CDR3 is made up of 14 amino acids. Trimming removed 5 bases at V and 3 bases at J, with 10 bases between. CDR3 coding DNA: TGTGCCAGCAGCCCTGGCAGGGCTAATGAAAAACTGTTTTTT. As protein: CASSPGRANEKLFF.

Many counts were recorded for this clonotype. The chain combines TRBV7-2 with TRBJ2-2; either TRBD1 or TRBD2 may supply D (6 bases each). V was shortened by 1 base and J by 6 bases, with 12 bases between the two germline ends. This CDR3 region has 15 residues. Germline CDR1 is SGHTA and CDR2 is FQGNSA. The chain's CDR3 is CASSLVRGGAGELFF. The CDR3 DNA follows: TGTGCCAGCAGCTTAGTCAGGGGCGGGGCCGGGGAGCTGTTTTTT.

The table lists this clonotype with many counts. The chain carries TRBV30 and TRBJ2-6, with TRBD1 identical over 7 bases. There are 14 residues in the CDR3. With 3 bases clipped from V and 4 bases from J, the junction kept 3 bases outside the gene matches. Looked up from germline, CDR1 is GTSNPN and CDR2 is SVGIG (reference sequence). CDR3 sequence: CAWRPGGGANVLTF. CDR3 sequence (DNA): TGTGCCTGGAGACCAGGGGGAGGGGCCAACGTCCTGACTTTC.

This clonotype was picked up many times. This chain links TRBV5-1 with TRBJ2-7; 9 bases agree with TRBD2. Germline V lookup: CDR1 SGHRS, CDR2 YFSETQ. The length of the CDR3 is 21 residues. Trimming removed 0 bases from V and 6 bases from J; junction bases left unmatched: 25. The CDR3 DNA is TGCGCCAGCAGCTTGGGGGCGAGGTGGGCCCCGGAGGGCGGGAGGGCATTCGAGCAGTACTTC. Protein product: CASSLGARWAPEGGRAFEQYF.

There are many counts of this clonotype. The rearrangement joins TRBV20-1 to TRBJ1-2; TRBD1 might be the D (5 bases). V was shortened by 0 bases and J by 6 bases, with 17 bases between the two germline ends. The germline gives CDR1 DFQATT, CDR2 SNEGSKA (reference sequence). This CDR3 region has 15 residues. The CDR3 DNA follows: TGCAGTGCTAGAGATCGAAAGGGTCTGGGGCATGGCTACACCTTC. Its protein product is CSARDRKGLGHGYTF.

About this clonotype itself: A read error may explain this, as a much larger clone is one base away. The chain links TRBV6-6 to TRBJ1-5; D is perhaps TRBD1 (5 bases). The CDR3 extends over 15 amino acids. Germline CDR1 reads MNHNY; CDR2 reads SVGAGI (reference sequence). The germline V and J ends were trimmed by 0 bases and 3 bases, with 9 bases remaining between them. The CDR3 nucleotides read TGTGCCAGCAGTTACTCACCAGGGCACAATCAGCCCCAGCATTTT. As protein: CASSYSPGHNQPQHF.

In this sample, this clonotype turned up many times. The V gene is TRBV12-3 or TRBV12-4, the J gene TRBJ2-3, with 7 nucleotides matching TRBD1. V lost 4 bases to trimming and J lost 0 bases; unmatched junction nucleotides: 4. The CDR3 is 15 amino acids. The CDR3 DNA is TGTGCCAGCAGTTCCGGGACAGATAGCACAGATACGCAGTATTTT. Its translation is CASSSGTDSTDTQYF.

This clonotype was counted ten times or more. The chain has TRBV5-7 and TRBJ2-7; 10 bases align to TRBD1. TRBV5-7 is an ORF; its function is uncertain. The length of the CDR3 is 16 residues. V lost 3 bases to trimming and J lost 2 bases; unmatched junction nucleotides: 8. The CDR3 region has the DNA TGTGCCAGCAGCTCCCCCCCCGGGACAGGGGCCTACGAGCAGTACTTC. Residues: CASSSPPGTGAYEQYF.